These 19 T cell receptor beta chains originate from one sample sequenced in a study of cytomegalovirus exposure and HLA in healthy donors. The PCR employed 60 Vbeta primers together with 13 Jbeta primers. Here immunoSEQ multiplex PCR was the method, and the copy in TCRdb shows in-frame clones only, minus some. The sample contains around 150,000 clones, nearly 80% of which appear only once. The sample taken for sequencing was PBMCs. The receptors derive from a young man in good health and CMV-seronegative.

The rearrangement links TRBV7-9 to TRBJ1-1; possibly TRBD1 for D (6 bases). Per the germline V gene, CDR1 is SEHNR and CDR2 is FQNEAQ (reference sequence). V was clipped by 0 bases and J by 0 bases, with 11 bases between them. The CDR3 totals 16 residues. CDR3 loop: CASSLASGTLNTEAFF. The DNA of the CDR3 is TGTGCCAGCAGCTTAGCCAGTGGGACATTGAACACTGAAGCTTTCTTT.

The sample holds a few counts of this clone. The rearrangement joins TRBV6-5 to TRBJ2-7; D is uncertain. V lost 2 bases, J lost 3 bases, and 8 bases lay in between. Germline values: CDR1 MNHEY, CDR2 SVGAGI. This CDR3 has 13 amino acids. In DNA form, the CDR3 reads TGTGCCAGCAGTTACAGGCAGGTCTACGAGCAGTACTTC. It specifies CASSYRQVYEQYF.

DNA of the CDR3: TGTGCCAGCAGTCAAAGTGGGCCTCGGATTTATGGCTACACCTTC. Its protein product is CASSQSGPRIYGYTF. The V and J genes are TRBV27 and TRBJ1-2; D is undetermined. The CDR3 runs to 15 residues. V was shortened by 5 bases and J by 5 bases, with 18 bases between the two germline ends. The V gene's germline CDR1 is MNHEY and CDR2 SMNVEV (reference sequence).

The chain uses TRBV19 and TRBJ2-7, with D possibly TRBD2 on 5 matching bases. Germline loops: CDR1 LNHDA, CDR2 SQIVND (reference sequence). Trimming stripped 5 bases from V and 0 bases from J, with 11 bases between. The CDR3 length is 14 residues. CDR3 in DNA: TGTGCCAGTAGTTTCCCGGGGAGCTCCTACGAGCAGTACTTC. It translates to CASSFPGSSYEQYF.

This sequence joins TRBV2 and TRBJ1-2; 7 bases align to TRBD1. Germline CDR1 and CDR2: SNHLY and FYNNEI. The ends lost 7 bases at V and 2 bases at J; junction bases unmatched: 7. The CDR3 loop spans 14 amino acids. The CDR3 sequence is CASTRDRRNYGYTF. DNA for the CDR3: TGTGCCAGCACCCGGGACAGAAGAAACTATGGCTACACCTTC.

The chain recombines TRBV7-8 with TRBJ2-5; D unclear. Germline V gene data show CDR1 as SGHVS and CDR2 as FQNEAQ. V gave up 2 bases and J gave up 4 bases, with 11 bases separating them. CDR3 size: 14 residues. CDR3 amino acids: CASSLMPSGETQYF. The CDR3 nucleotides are TGTGCCAGCAGCTTAATGCCCTCAGGAGAGACCCAGTACTTC.

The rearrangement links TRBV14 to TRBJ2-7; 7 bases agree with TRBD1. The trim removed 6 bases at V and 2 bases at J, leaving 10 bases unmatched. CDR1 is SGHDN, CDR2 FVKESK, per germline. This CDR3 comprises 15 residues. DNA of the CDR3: TGTGCCAGCAGAGGGGGCACCGTGGCCCCCTACGAGCAGTACTTC. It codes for CASRGGTVAPYEQYF.

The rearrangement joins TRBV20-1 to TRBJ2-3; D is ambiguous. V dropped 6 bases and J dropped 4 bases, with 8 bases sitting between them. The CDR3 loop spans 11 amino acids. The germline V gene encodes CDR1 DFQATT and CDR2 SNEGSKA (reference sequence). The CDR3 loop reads CSARYADTQYF. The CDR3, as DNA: TGCAGTGCCCGGTATGCAGATACGCAGTATTTT.

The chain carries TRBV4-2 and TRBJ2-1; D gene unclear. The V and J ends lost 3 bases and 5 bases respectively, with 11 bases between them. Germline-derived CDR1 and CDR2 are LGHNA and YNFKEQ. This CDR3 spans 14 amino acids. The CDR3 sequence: CASSQTQSNNEQFF. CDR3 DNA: TGTGCCAGCAGCCAGACTCAAAGTAACAATGAGCAGTTCTTC.

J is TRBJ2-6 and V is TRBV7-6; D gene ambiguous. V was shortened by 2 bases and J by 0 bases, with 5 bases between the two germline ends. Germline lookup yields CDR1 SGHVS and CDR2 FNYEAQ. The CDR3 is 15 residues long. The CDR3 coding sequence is TGTGCCAGCAGCTTAACGGGCTCTGGGGCCAACGTCCTGACTTTC. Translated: CASSLTGSGANVLTF.

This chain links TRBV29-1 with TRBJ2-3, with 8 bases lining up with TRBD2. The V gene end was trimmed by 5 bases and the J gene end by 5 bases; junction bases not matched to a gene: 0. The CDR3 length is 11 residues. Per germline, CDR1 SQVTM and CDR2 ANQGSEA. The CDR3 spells CSVTSGDTQYF. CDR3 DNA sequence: TGCAGCGTTACTAGCGGAGATACGCAGTATTTT.

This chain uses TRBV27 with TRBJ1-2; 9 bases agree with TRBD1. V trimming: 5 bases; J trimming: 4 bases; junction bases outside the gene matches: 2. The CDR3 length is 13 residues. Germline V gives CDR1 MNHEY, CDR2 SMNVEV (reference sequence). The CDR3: CASSRDRVYGYTF. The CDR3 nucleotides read TGTGCCAGCAGTCGGGACAGGGTCTATGGCTACACCTTC.

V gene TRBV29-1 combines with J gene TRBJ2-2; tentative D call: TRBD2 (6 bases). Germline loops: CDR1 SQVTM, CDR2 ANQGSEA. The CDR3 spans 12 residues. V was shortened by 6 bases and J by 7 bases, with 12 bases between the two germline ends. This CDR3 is CSVLVGGGELFF. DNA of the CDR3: TGCAGCGTATTAGTGGGGGGCGGGGAGCTGTTTTTT.

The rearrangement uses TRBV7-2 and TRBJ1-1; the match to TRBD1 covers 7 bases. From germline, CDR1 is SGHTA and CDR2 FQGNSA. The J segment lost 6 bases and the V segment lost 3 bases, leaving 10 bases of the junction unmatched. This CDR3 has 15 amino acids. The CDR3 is CASSFDRVSLPEAFF. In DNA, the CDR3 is TGTGCCAGCAGCTTTGACAGGGTATCCCTCCCTGAAGCTTTCTTT.

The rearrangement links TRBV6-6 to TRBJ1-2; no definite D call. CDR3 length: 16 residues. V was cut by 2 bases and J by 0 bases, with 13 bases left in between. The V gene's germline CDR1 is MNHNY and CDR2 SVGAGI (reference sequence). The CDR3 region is CASSYPERETNYGYTF. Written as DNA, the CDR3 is TGTGCCAGCAGTTACCCGGAGAGGGAGACTAACTATGGCTACACCTTC.

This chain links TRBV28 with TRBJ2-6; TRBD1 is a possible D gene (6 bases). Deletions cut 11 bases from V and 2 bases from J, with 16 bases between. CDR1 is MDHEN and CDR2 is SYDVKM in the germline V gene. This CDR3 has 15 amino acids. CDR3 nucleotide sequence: TGTGCCGCTGGGCCACAGGGAGCTGGGGCCAACGTCCTGACTTTC. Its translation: CAAGPQGAGANVLTF.

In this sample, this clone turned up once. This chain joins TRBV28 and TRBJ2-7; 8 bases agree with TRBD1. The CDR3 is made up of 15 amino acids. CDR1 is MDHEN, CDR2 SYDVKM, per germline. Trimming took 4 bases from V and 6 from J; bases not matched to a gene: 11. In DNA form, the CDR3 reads TGTGCCAGCAGTTCTACCGGGACAGGTACGGTCGAGCAGTACTTC. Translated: CASSSTGTGTVEQYF. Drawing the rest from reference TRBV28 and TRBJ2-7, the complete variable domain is DVKVTQSSRYLVKRTGEKVFLECVQDMDHENMFWYRQDPGLGLRLIYFSYDVKMKEKGDIPEGYSVSREKKERFSLILESASTNQTSMYLCASSSTGTGTVEQYFGPGTRLTVT.

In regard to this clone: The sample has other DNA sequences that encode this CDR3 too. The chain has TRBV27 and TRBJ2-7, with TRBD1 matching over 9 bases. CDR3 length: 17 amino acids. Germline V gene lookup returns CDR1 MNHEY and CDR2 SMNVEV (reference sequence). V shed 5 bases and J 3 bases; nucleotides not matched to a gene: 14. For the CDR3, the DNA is TGTGCCAGCAGTCCTCTGCCGGGACAGGGAGCAAGCTACGAGCAGTACTTC. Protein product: CASSPLPGQGASYEQYF.

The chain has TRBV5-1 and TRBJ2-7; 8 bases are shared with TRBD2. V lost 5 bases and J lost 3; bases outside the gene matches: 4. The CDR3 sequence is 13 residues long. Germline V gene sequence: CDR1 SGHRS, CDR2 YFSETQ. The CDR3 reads CASRSSGYYEQYF. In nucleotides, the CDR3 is TGCGCCAGCAGGTCTAGCGGGTACTACGAGCAGTACTTC.